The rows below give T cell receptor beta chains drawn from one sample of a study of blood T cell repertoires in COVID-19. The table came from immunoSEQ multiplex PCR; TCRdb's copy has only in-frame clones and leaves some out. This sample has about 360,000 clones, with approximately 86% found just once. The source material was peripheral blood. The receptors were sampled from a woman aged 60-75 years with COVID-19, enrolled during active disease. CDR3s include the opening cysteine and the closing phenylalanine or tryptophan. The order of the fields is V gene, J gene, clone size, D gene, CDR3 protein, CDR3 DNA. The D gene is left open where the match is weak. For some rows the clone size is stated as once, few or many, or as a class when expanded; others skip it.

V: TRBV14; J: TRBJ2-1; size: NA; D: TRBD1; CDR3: CASSWGQGPYNEQFF; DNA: TGTGCCAGCAGCTGGGGACAGGGACCCTACAATGAGCAGTTCTTC
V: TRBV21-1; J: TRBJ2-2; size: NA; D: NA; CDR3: CASSKWPQRGQSLGNTGELFF; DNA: TGTGCCAGCAGCAAATGGCCCCAAAGGGGACAAAGCCTCGGGAACACCGGGGAGCTGTTTTTT
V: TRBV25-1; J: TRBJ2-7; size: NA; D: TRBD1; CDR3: CASIPGQGRTYEQYF; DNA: TGTGCCAGCATCCCTGGACAGGGACGTACCTACGAGCAGTACTTC
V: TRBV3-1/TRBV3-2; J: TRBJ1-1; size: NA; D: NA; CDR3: CASSQEGRNTEAFF; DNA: TGTGCCAGCAGCCAAGAGGGCAGGAACACTGAAGCTTTCTTT
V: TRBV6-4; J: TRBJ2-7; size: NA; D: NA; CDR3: CASSSGITYEQYF; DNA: TGTGCCAGCAGTAGCGGCATAACCTACGAGCAGTACTTC
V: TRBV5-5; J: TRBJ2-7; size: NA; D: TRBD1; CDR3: CASSSPGQGPSSYEQYF; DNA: TGTGCCAGCAGCTCCCCGGGACAGGGGCCGAGCTCCTACGAGCAGTACTTC
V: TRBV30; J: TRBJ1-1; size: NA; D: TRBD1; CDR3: CAWKPNRGRGNEAFF; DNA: TGTGCCTGGAAACCTAACAGGGGACGGGGAAACGAAGCTTTCTTT
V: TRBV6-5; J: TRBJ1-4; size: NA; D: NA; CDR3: CASSQGLGWEKLFF; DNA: TGTGCCAGCAGCCAGGGCCTCGGGTGGGAAAAACTGTTTTTT
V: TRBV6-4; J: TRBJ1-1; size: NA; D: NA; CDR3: CASSDSGGARKTFF; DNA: TGTGCCAGCAGTGACTCAGGGGGGGCGCGGAAGACTTTCTTT
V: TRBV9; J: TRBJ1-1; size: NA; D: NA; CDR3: CASSQVGRDTEAFF; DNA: TGTGCCAGCAGTCAAGTGGGCAGGGACACTGAAGCTTTCTTT
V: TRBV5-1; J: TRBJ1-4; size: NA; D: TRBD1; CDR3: CASSTQGTNEKLFF; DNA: TGCGCCAGCTCTACACAGGGGACTAATGAAAAACTGTTTTTT
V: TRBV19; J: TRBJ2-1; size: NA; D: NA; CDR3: CASSILGAGYNEQFF; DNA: TGTGCCAGTAGTATACTGGGGGCCGGGTACAATGAGCAGTTCTTC
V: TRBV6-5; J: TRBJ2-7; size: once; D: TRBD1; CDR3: CASSPPGQVYEQYF; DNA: TGTGCCAGCAGCCCCCCGGGACAGGTTTACGAGCAGTACTTC
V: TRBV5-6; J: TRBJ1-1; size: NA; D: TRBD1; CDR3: CASTQAGQGAYRF; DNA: TGTGCCAGCACGCAGGCGGGACAGGGGGCCTACCGCTTT
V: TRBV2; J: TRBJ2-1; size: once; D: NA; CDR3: CASTPFLSSYNEQFF; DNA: TGTGCCAGCACGCCTTTCTTGAGCTCCTACAATGAGCAGTTCTTC
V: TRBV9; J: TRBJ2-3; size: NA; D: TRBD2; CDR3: CASSVMGLAGGTDTQYF; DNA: TGTGCCAGCAGCGTAATGGGACTAGCGGGGGGCACAGATACGCAGTATTTT
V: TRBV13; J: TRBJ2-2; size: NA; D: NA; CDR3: CASSLELVPGELFF; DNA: TGTGCCAGCAGCCTCGAGTTGGTTCCCGGGGAGCTGTTTTTT
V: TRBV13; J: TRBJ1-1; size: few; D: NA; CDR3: CASSFGQRGGKEAFF; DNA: TGTGCCAGCAGCTTTGGACAGCGTGGAGGAAAAGAAGCTTTCTTT
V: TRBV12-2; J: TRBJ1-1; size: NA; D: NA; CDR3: CASRSNPKTAGADTEAFF; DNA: TGTGCAAGTCGCTCGAACCCCAAAACGGCAGGGGCGGACACTGAAGCTTTCTTT
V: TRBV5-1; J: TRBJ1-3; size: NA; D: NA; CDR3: CASSLGRLSGNTIYF; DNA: TGCGCCAGCAGCTTAGGCAGACTCTCTGGAAACACCATATATTTT
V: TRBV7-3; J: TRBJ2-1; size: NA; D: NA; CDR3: CASSSYQSNEQFF; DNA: TGTGCCAGCAGCTCCTATCAATCAAATGAGCAGTTCTTC
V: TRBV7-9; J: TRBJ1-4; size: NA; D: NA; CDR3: CASSLQGHEKLFF; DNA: TGTGCCAGCAGCTTACAGGGGCATGAAAAACTGTTTTTT
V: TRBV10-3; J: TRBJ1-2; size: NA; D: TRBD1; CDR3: CATTDRVIYGYTF; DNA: TGTGCCACAACGGACAGGGTTATCTATGGCTACACCTTC
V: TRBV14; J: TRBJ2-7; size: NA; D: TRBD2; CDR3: CASSQDYARSGGNYEQYF; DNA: TGTGCCAGCAGCCAAGATTACGCTCGTAGCGGGGGCAACTACGAGCAGTACTTC
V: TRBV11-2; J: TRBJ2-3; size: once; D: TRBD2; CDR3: CASSSTHGLEGDTQYF; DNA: TGTGCCAGCAGCTCAACCCACGGACTAGAGGGAGATACGCAGTATTTT
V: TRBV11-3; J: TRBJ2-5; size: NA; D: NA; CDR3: CASSLNLGETQYF; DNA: TGTGCCAGCAGCTTAAACCTAGGAGAGACCCAGTACTTC
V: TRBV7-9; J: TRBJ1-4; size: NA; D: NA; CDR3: CASSLRGGTNEKLFF; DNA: TGTGCCAGCAGCTTACGGGGTGGAACTAATGAAAAACTGTTTTTT
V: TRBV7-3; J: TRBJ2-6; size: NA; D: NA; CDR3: CASSLVGSSGANVLTF; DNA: TGTGCCAGCAGCTTAGTGGGCAGCTCTGGGGCCAACGTCCTGACTTTC
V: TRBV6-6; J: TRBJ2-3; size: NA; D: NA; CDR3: CASSYGSSLTDTQYF; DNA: TGTGCCAGCAGTTACGGGTCTAGTTTAACAGATACGCAGTATTTT